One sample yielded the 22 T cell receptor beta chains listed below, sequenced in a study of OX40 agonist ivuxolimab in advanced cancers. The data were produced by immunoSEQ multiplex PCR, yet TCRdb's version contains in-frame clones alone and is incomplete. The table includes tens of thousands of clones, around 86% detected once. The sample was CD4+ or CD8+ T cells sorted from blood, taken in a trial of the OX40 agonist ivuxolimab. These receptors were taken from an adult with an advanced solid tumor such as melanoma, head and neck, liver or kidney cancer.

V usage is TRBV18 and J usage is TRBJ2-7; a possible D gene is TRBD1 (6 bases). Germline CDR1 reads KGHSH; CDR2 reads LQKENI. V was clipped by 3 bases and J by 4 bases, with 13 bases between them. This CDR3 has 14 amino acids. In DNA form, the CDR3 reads TGTGCCAGCTCACCCGCAGGGGCCAAGTACGAGCAGTACTTC. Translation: CASSPAGAKYEQYF.

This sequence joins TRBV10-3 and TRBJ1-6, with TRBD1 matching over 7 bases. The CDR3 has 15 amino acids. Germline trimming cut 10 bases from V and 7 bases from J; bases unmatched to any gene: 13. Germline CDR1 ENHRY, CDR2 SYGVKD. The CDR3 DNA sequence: TGTGCCACCCAAAGGGACAGTGTTGCGAATTCACCCCTCCACTTT. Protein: CATQRDSVANSPLHF.

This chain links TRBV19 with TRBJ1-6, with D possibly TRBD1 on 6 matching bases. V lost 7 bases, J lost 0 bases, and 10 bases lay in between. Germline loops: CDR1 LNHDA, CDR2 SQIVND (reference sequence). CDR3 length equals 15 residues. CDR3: CASMTGSSYNSPLHF. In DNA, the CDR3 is TGTGCCAGTATGACAGGAAGCTCCTATAATTCACCCCTCCACTTT.

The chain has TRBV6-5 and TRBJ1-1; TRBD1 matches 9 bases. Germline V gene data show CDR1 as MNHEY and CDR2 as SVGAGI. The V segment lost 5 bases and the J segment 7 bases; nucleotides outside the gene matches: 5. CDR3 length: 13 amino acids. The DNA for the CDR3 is TGTGCCAGCAGTCGGGACAGGGTTTTTGAAGCTTTCTTT. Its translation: CASSRDRVFEAFF.

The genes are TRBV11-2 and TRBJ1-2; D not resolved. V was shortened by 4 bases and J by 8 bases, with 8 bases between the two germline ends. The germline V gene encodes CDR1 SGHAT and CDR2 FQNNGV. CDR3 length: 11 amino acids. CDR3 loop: CASSSLGGYTF. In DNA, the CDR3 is TGTGCCAGCAGCTCCCTTGGGGGCTACACCTTC.

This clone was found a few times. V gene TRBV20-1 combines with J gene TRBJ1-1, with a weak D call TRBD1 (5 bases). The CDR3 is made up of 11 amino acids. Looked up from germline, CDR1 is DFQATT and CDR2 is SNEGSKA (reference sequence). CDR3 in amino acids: CRARMGPEAFF. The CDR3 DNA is TGCAGGGCCCGGATGGGACCCGAAGCTTTCTTT.

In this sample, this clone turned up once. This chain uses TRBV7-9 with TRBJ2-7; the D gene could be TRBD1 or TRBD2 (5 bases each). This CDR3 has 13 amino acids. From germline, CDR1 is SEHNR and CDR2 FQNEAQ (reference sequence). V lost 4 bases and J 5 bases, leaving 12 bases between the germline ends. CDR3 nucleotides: TGTGCCAGCAGCTCCGGGACGGCGAACGAGCAGTACTTC. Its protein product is CASSSGTANEQYF.

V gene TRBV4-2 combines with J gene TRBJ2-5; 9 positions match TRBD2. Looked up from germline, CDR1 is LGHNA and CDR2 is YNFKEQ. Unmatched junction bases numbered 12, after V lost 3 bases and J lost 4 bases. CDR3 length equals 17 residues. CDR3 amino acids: CASSQRRGAGGAETQYF. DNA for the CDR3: TGTGCCAGCAGCCAGCGGAGGGGAGCGGGGGGCGCAGAGACCCAGTACTTC.

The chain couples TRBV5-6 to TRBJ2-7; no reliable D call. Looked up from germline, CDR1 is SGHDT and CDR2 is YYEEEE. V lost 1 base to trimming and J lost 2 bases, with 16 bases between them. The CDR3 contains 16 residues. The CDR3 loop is CASSLKGARPTYEQYF. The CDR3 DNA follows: TGTGCCAGCAGCTTGAAGGGCGCCCGACCCACCTACGAGCAGTACTTC.

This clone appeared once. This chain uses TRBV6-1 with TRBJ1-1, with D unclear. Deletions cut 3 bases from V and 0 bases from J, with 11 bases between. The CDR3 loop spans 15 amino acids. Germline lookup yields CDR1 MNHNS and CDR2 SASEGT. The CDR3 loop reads CASSDRKSMNTEAFF. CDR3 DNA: TGTGCCAGCAGTGACAGAAAGAGTATGAACACTGAAGCTTTCTTT.

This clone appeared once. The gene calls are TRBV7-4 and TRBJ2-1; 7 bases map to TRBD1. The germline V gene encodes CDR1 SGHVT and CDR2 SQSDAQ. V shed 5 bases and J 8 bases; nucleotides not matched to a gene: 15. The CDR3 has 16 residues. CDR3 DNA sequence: TGTGCCAGCAGCACCGTTGACAGGGTAAACGGCGATGAGCAGTTCTTC. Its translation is CASSTVDRVNGDEQFF.

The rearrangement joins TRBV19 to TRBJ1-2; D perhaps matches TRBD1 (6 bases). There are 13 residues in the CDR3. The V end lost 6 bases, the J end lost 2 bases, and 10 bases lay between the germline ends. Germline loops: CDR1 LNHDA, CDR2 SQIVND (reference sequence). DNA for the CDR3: TGTGCCAGTAGGAACAGGGAAAACTATGGCTACACCTTC. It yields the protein CASRNRENYGYTF.

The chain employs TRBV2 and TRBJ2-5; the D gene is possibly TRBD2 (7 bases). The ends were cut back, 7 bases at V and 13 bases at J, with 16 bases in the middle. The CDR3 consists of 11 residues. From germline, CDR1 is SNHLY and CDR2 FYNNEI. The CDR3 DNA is TGTGCCAGCACCACTGGGGGGGCACGGTACTTC. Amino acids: CASTTGGARYF.

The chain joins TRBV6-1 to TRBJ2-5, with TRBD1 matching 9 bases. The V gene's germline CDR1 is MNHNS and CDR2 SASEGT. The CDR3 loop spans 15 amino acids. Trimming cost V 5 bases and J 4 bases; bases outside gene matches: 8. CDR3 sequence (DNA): TGTGCCAGCAGTCGGGACAGGGCCGGGGTAGAGACCCAGTACTTC. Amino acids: CASSRDRAGVETQYF.

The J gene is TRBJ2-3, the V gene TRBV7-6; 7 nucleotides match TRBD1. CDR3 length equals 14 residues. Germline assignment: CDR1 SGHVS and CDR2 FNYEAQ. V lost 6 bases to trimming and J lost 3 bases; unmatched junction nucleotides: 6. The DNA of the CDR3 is TGTGCCAGCAGTCAGAGACAGGGTACAGATACGCAGTATTTT. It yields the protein CASSQRQGTDTQYF.

CDR3 sequence: CASSLGTGGSGASTEAFF. The CDR3 region has the DNA TGCGCCAGCAGCTTGGGAACAGGGGGCAGTGGGGCGAGCACTGAAGCTTTCTTT. The chain is built from TRBV5-1 and TRBJ1-1, with TRBD1 matching over 9 bases. This CDR3 contains 18 residues. The V gene end was trimmed by 0 bases and the J gene end by 4 bases; junction bases not matched to a gene: 13. Germline V gene data show CDR1 as SGHRS and CDR2 as YFSETQ.

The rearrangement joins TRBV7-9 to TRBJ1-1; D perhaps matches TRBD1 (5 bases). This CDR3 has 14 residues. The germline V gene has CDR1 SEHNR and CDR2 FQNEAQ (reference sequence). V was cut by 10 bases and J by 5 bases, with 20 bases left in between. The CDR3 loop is CAISVGDLWTEAFF. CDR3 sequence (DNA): TGTGCCATCTCAGTCGGGGACCTGTGGACTGAAGCTTTCTTT.

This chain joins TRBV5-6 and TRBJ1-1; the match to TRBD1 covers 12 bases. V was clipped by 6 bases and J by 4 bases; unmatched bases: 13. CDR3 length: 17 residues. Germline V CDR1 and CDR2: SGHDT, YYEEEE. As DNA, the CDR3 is TGTGCCAGCACCCTACCGGGACAGGGGGCTGGGGGCACTGAAGCTTTCTTT. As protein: CASTLPGQGAGGTEAFF.

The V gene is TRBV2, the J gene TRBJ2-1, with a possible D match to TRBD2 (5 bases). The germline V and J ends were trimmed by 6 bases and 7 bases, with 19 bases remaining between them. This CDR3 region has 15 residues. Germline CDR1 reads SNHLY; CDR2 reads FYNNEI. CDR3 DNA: TGTGCCAGCAGCCCGGGTAGCGAGGTGGGTAATGAGCAGTTCTTC. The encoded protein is CASSPGSEVGNEQFF.

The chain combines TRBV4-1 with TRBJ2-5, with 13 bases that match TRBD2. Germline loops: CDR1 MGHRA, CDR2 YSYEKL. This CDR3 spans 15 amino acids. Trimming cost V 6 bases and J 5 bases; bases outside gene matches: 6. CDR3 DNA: TGCGCCAGCAGTCAACTAGCGGGGGGGCGGGAGACCCAGTACTTC. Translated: CASSQLAGGRETQYF.

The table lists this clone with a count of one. Written as DNA, the CDR3 is TGTGCCAGTAGACGGGCCGGGACAGAGAACTATGGCTACACCTTC. Its protein is CASRRAGTENYGYTF. V and J are TRBV19 and TRBJ1-2, with 7 bases identical to TRBD1. V shed 6 bases, J shed 2 bases, and the junction held 9 bases outside the gene matches. From germline, CDR1 is LNHDA and CDR2 SQIVND (reference sequence). The CDR3 consists of 15 residues.

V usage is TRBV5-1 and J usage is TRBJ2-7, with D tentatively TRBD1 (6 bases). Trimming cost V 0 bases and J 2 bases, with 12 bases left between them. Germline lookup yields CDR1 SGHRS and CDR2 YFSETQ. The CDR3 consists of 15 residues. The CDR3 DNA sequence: TGCGCCAGCAGCTTGGGGACAGTTGAGACCTACGAGCAGTACTTC. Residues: CASSLGTVETYEQYF.